What follows are 10 T cell receptor beta chains derived from one specimen sequenced in a study of cytomegalovirus exposure and HLA in healthy donors. In the PCR, 60 Vbeta and 13 Jbeta primers were used. The table came from immunoSEQ multiplex PCR; TCRdb's copy has only in-frame clones and leaves some out. This table has about 94,000 clones, more than 65% appearing once. Sequenced sample: PBMCs. These TCRs come from a human donor in good health.

The chain uses TRBV4-1 and TRBJ2-1; no firm D call. Per germline, CDR1 MGHRA and CDR2 YSYEKL. The CDR3 spans 13 residues. Trimming took off 4 bases at V and 8 bases at J, with 12 bases between the two ends. The CDR3 here is CASSPRLVYEQFF. For the CDR3, the DNA is TGCGCCAGCAGCCCTCGATTAGTCTATGAGCAGTTCTTC.

This clone was found once. The rearrangement joins TRBV9 to TRBJ1-1; the D is unclear. This CDR3 has 15 amino acids. The V gene lost 0 bases and the J gene lost 4 bases, with 13 bases spanning the gap. Per the germline V gene, CDR1 is SGDLS and CDR2 is YYNGEE. The CDR3: CASSVAPGSSTEAFF. The DNA of the CDR3 is TGTGCCAGCAGCGTAGCCCCCGGGTCGAGCACTGAAGCTTTCTTT.

The chain has TRBV6-5 and TRBJ1-2; no definite D call. Germline assignment: CDR1 MNHEY and CDR2 SVGAGI. Trimming pared 7 bases from V and 3 bases from J, leaving 9 bases between. The CDR3 runs 12 residues. The CDR3 is CASTAGYYGYTF. CDR3 bases: TGTGCCAGCACCGCGGGCTACTATGGCTACACCTTC.

The genes are TRBV9 and TRBJ2-5; no definite D call. V was pared by 0 bases and J by 1 base, with 4 bases between. The CDR3 length is 13 residues. The germline V gene has CDR1 SGDLS and CDR2 YYNGEE. The CDR3 bases are TGTGCCAGCAGCGTAGGAGCCCAAGAGACCCAGTACTTC. It is translated as CASSVGAQETQYF.

The rearrangement uses TRBV9 and TRBJ2-3, with TRBD2 matching over 7 bases. Germline V gene sequence: CDR1 SGDLS, CDR2 YYNGEE. This CDR3 has 15 residues. The junction had 3 bases not matched to a gene; V was cut back by 1 base and J by 1 base. The CDR3 nucleotides read TGTGCCAGCAGCGTACGGGCGGGGGGCACAGATACGCAGTATTTT. It codes for CASSVRAGGTDTQYF.

V and J are TRBV7-6 and TRBJ2-7; 9 bases map to TRBD2. V lost 4 bases, J lost 3 bases, and 10 bases stayed unmatched. The germline V gene encodes CDR1 SGHVS and CDR2 FNYEAQ. CDR3 length: 16 residues. The CDR3 sequence: CASSSEGLAGYYEQYF. The CDR3 region has the DNA TGTGCCAGCAGCTCTGAGGGGCTAGCGGGATACTACGAGCAGTACTTC.

The chain couples TRBV5-1 to TRBJ2-7; D remains ambiguous. Trimming cost V 3 bases and J 0 bases, with 4 bases left between them. The CDR3 is 12 residues long. Per germline, CDR1 SGHRS and CDR2 YFSETQ. The CDR3 nucleotides read TGCGCCAGCAGCTCTCCCTCCTACGAGCAGTACTTC. Encoded protein: CASSSPSYEQYF.

The chain combines TRBV7-2 with TRBJ2-7, with 8 bases fitting TRBD1. The CDR3 extends over 15 amino acids. V lost 3 bases, J lost 2 bases, and 6 bases stayed unmatched. In germline, CDR1 is SGHTA, CDR2 FQGNSA. The CDR3 nucleotides read TGTGCCAGCAGCTTGGAGGGGGGACAGGCCTACGAGCAGTACTTC. Encoded protein: CASSLEGGQAYEQYF.

The chain uses TRBV9 and TRBJ2-4; 7 bases are shared with TRBD2. Germline V gives CDR1 SGDLS, CDR2 YYNGEE. The V and J ends lost 9 bases and 8 bases, in that order; junction bases with no gene match: 8. The CDR3 is 12 amino acids. CDR3 protein: CAIRGRVDIQYF. In DNA, the CDR3 is TGTGCCATACGGGGGAGGGTGGACATTCAGTACTTC.

This chain joins TRBV19 and TRBJ2-3; 7 bases align to TRBD2. Per germline, CDR1 LNHDA and CDR2 SQIVND (reference sequence). This CDR3 spans 13 amino acids. V shed 6 bases, J shed 3 bases, and the junction held 3 bases outside the gene matches. The CDR3 sequence: CASSGGWTDTQYF. The CDR3 DNA follows: TGTGCCAGTAGCGGGGGGTGGACAGATACGCAGTATTTT. Drawing the rest from reference TRBV19 and TRBJ2-3, the complete variable domain is DGGITQSPKYLFRKEGQNVTLSCEQNLNHDAMYWYRQDPGQGLRLIYYSQIVNDFQKGDIAEGYSVSREKKESFPLTVTSAQKNPTAFYLCASSGGWTDTQYFGPGTRLTVL.